A selection of T cell receptor beta chains follows, all from one sample in a study of PD-L1 blockade in urothelial cancer. Repertoires were generated with immunoSEQ multiplex PCR, while TCRdb's copy carries only in-frame clones and drops some. The sample records tens of thousands of clones, over 75% being singletons. The sample here was PBMCs, taken around atezolizumab (anti-PD-L1) treatment. These receptors were obtained from a man in his sixties with urothelial cancer. The CDR3 runs from the conserved cysteine through the conserved F or W. The D gene is left open where the match is weak. Clone sizes are given selectively: once, few, many, or a class where the clone is expanded.

length,size,V,D,J,DNA,CDR3
14,NA,TRBV30,TRBD2,TRBJ2-2,TGTGCCTGGAGTATAGCGGGGCCCACCGGGGAGCTGTTTTTT,CAWSIAGPTGELFF
16,NA,TRBV9,TRBD2,TRBJ2-1,TGTGCCAGCAGCGCAGGGACTAGCGCTCCCCGCAATGAGCAGTTCTTC,CASSAGTSAPRNEQFF
17,few,TRBV15,TRBD2,TRBJ2-3,TGTGCCACCAGCAGAGCGACTAGCGGGACTAGCACAGATACGCAGTATTTT,CATSRATSGTSTDTQYF
14,many,TRBV5-4,NA,TRBJ2-7,TGTGCCAGCAGCCGCCAGGGGGGCTCCTACGAGCAGTACTTC,CASSRQGGSYEQYF
11,once,TRBV29-1,NA,TRBJ2-3,TGCAGCGTTGACTTAACAGATACGCAGTATTTT,CSVDLTDTQYF
14,NA,TRBV5-1,NA,TRBJ2-5,TGCGCCAGCAGCCCACTCCGGGACCAAGAGACCCAGTACTTC,CASSPLRDQETQYF
16,NA,TRBV5-1,TRBD2,TRBJ2-5,TGCGCCAGCAGCTCCTTGACTAGCGGGGGGGCCGAGACCCAGTACTTC,CASSSLTSGGAETQYF
13,NA,TRBV9,TRBD1,TRBJ2-7,TGTGCCAGCAGCCCGGGACAGGACTACGAGCAGTACTTC,CASSPGQDYEQYF
14,NA,TRBV5-1,NA,TRBJ2-5,TGCGCCAGCAGCCCAATACAGGGAGGGGAGACCCAGTACTTC,CASSPIQGGETQYF
12,once,TRBV4-3,NA,TRBJ2-1,TGCGCCAGCAGCCAAGATAATAGTTACCAGTTCTTC,CASSQDNSYQFF
15,NA,TRBV30,TRBD2,TRBJ2-7,TGTGCCTGGAGTGAACCAGGACTAGCGGGAGGAAGGCAGTACTTC,CAWSEPGLAGGRQYF
16,NA,TRBV19,NA,TRBJ1-2,TGTGCCAGTAGTATATTACAGGCTAACGAAAAATATGGCTACACCTTC,CASSILQANEKYGYTF
16,NA,TRBV5-1,TRBD1,TRBJ1-6,TGCGCCAGCAGCCAAGGCGATACAGGGGGCGGGTCACCCCTCCACTTT,CASSQGDTGGGSPLHF
15,NA,TRBV5-1,NA,TRBJ1-1,TGCGCCAGCAGCTTGGCCGTCAGGGTCGGGACTGAAGCTTTCTTT,CASSLAVRVGTEAFF
16,NA,TRBV5-6,TRBD1,TRBJ2-1,TGTGCCAGCAGCTTGTTCGGGACAGAAACATACAATGAGCAGTTCTTC,CASSLFGTETYNEQFF
11,NA,TRBV28,TRBD1,TRBJ2-7,TGTGCCAGTAGAAGGGGGCACGAGCAGTACTTC,CASRRGHEQYF
15,NA,TRBV6-1,TRBD1,TRBJ2-7,TGTGCCAGCAGTGACCCGGGGACAGCCTCCTACGAGCAGTACTTC,CASSDPGTASYEQYF
14,NA,TRBV19,NA,TRBJ2-7,TGTGCCAGTACTCCAGGGTCAGGTGAAAACGAGCAGTACTTC,CASTPGSGENEQYF
15,few,TRBV7-9,NA,TRBJ1-2,TGTGCCAGCAGCTTAGCTAGCCAGGGCAACTATGGCTACACCTTC,CASSLASQGNYGYTF
15,NA,TRBV19,NA,TRBJ1-1,TGTGCCAGTAGTATACATTTACGGAGGAACACTGAAGCTTTCTTT,CASSIHLRRNTEAFF
14,NA,TRBV6-5,TRBD2,TRBJ2-1,TGTGCCAGCTCGGGACTAGCGGGAATGAATGAGCAGTTCTTC,CASSGLAGMNEQFF
16,NA,TRBV5-5,TRBD2,TRBJ2-5,TGTGCCAGCAGCCCGTCTAGCGGGGGGTACCAAGAGACCCAGTACTTC,CASSPSSGGYQETQYF
14,NA,TRBV4-1,NA,TRBJ2-1,TGCGCCAGCAGGGTAGCAGAAACCGTCAATGAGCAGTTCTTC,CASRVAETVNEQFF
14,NA,TRBV19,TRBD2,TRBJ2-1,TGTGCCAGTACCGGGACTAGCGGGGGTAATGAGCAGTTCTTC,CASTGTSGGNEQFF
16,NA,TRBV4-2,TRBD1,TRBJ2-3,TGTGCCAGCAGCCAGGAGGGACAGGGAAGGCCAGATACGCAGTATTTT,CASSQEGQGRPDTQYF
13,NA,TRBV7-2,NA,TRBJ2-5,TGTGCCAGCAGAGGACAGTTAAAAGAGACCCAGTACTTC,CASRGQLKETQYF
14,NA,TRBV19,NA,TRBJ2-5,TGTGCCAGTAACCAACGAGGACAGCAAGAGACCCAGTACTTC,CASNQRGQQETQYF
16,NA,TRBV4-2,NA,TRBJ2-2,TGTGCCAGCAGCCAAGATATTCGTACGAACACCGGGGAGCTGTTTTTT,CASSQDIRTNTGELFF
15,NA,TRBV28,NA,TRBJ1-5,TGTGCCAGCAGTCGACGGGCCCGGGGGGATCAGCCCCAGCATTTT,CASSRRARGDQPQHF
15,NA,TRBV28,NA,TRBJ2-7,TGTGCCAGCAGCCCCGGTGGGGCCCTATACTACGAGCAGTACTTC,CASSPGGALYYEQYF
14,NA,TRBV5-1,TRBD2,TRBJ2-1,TGCGCCAGCAGCACTTCTAGCGGGAGAAATGAGCAGTTCTTC,CASSTSSGRNEQFF
14,NA,TRBV5-6,TRBD1,TRBJ1-1,TGTGCCAGCAGCGTGACAGGGGGGAACACTGAAGCTTTCTTT,CASSVTGGNTEAFF
14,NA,TRBV30,NA,TRBJ2-3,TGTGCCTGGAGTGTAATCGCGGACACAGATACGCAGTATTTT,CAWSVIADTDTQYF
14,NA,TRBV5-6,NA,TRBJ1-1,TGTGCCAGCAGCCGTGGACAGACGGACACTGAAGCTTTCTTT,CASSRGQTDTEAFF
18,NA,TRBV14,TRBD2,TRBJ2-7,TGTGCCAGCAGCCAACTGGCTAGCGGGGGGGCTGCCTCCTACGAGCAGTACTTC,CASSQLASGGAASYEQYF